This entry features one T cell receptor beta chain sequence. This sample was included in a study of regulatory T cells in long-lasting Graves disease. CDR3 regions were amplified by Arm-PCR using iRepertoire HTBI primers to build TCR beta libraries. MiXCR was run by TCRdb on the multiplex PCR reads, yielding one entry per CDR3 protein. This table has about 430,000 distinct CDR3 sequences, 15% appearing once. Germline V gene data show CDR1 as MNHEY and CDR2 as SVGEGT. CDR3 length: 19 amino acids. Trimming at V came to 0 bases and at J to 2 bases, leaving 9 bases not matched to a gene. Time point reported: newly diagnosed GD, antithyroid drugs for less than 3 months. Generation of the TCR library employed RNA extracted from PBMCs. These data also formed part of another study, on T cells in Graves' hyperthyroidism and ophthalmopathy. This second study says: HTBI primers were employed in a first-round RT-PCR of the TCR CDR3.

The material sequenced was peripheral blood mononuclear cells (PBMCs), taken at new diagnosis, from a patient treated with antithyroid drugs. V gene TRBV6-2 or TRBV6-3 combines with J gene TRBJ2-1; 11 bases match TRBD2. The sequence was obtained from a woman aged 40 to 55 with Graves disease. The CDR3 DNA reads as TGTGCCAGCAGTTACTCGCCGGGACTAGCGGCTCATACCTACAATGAGCAGTTCTTC. It specifies CASSYSPGLAAHTYNEQFF.